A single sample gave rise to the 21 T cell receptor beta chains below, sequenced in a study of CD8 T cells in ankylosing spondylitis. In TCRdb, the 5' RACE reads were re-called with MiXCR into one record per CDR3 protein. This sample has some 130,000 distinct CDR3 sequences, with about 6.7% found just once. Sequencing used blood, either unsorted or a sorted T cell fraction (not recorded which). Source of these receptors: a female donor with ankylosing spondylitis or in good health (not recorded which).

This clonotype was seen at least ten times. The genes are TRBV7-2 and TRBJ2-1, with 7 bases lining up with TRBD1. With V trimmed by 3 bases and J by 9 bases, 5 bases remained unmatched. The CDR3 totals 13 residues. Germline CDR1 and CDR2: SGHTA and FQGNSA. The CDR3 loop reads CASSFPGGIEQFF. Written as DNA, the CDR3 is TGTGCCAGCAGCTTCCCAGGGGGTATTGAGCAGTTCTTC.

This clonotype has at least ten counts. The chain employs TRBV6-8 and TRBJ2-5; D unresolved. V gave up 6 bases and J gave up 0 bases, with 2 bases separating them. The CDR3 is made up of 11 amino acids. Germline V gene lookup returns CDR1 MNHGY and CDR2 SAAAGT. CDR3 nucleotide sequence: TGTGCCAGCAGGTACCAAGAGACCCAGTACTTC. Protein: CASRYQETQYF.

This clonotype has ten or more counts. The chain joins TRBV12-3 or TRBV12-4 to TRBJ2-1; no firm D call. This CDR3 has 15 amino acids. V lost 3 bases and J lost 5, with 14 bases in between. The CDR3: CASSFGFRTNNEQFF. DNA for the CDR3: TGTGCCAGCAGTTTTGGCTTTCGGACGAACAATGAGCAGTTCTTC.

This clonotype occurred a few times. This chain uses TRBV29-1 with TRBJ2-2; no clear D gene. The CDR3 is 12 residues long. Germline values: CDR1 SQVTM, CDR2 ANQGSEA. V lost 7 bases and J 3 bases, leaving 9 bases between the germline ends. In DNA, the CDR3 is TGCAGCGGGAACTCTGACACCGGGGAGCTGTTTTTT. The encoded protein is CSGNSDTGELFF.

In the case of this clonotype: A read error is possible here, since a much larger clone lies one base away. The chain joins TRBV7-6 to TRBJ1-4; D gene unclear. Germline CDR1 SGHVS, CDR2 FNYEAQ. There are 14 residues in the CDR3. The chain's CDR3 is CASSRLSFGEKLYF. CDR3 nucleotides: TGTGCCAGCAGCCGCCTTAGTTTTGGGGAAAAACTGTATTTT.

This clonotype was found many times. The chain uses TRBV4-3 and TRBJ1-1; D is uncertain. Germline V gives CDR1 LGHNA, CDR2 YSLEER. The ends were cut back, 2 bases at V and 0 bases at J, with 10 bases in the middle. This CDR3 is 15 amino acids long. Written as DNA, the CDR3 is TGCGCCAGCAGCCAACGCACCCGAGTGAACACTGAAGCTTTCTTT. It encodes CASSQRTRVNTEAFF.

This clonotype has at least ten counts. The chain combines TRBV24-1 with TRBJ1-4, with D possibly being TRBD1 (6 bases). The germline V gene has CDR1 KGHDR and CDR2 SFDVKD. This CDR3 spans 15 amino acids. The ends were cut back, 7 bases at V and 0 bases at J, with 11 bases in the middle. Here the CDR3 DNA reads TGTGCCACCAGAGGACAGCCTGCAACTAATGAAAAACTGTTTTTT. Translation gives CATRGQPATNEKLFF.

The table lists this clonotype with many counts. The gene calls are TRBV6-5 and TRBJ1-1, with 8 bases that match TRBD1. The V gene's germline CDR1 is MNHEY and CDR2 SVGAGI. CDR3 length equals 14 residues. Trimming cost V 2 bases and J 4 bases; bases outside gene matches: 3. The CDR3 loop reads CASSYQGASTEAFF. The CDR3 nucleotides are TGTGCCAGCAGTTACCAGGGGGCAAGCACTGAAGCTTTCTTT.

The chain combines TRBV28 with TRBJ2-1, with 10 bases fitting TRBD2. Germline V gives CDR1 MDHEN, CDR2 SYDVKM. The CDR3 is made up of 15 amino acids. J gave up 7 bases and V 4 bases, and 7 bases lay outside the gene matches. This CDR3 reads CASSWERGGRNEQFF. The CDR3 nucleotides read TGTGCCAGCAGTTGGGAGCGGGGGGGCCGAAATGAGCAGTTCTTC.

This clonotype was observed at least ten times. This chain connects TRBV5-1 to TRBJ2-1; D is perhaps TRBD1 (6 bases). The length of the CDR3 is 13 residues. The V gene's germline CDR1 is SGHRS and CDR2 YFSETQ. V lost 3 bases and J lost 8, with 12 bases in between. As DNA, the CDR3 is TGCGCCAGCAGCTGGGGCAGGGGTGATGAGCAGTTCTTC. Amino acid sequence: CASSWGRGDEQFF.

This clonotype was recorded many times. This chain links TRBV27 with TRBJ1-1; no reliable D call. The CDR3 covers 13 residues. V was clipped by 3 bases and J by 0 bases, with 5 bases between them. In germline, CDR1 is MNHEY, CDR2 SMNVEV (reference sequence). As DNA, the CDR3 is TGTGCCAGCAGTTTCAGGATGAACACTGAAGCTTTCTTT. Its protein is CASSFRMNTEAFF.

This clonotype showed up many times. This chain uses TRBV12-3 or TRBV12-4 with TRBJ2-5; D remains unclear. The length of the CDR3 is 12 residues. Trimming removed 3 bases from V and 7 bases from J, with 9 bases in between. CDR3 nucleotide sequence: TGTGCCAGCAGTTTTTTGGGTGGGACCCAGTACTTC. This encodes CASSFLGGTQYF.

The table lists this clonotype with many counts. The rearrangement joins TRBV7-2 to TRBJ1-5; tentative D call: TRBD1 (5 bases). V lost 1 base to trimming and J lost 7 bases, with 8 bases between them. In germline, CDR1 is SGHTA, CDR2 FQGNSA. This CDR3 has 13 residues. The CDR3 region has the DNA TGTGCCAGCAGCTTAGAAGGGGACCAGCCCCAGCATTTT. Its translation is CASSLEGDQPQHF.

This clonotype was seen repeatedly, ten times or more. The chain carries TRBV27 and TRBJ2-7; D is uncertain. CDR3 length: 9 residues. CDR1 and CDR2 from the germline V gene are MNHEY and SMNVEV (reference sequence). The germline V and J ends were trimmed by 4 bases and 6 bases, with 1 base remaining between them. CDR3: CASSSEQYF. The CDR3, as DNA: TGTGCCAGCAGTTCCGAGCAGTACTTC.

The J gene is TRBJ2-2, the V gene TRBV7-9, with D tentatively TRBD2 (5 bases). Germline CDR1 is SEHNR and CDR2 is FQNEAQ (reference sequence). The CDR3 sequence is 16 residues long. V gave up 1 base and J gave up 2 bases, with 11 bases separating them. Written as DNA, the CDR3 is TGTGCCAGCAGCTTAGGATCCGGGATCAACACCGGGGAGCTGTTTTTT. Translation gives CASSLGSGINTGELFF.

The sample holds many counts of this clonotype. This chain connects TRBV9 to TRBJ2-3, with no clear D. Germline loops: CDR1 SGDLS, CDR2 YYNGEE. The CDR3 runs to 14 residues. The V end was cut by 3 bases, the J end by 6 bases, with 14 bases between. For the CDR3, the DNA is TGTGCCAGCAGCGGAACCAGTTCTCGGGATACGCAGTATTTT. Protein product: CASSGTSSRDTQYF.

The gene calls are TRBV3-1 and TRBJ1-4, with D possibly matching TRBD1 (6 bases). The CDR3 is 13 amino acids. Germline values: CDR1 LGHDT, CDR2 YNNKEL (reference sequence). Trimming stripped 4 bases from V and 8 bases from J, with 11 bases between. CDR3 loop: CASSRGTMEKLFF. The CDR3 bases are TGTGCCAGCAGCCGAGGGACAATGGAAAAACTGTTTTTT. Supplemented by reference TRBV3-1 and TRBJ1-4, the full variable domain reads DTAVSQTPKYLVTQMGNDKSIKCEQNLGHDTMYWYKQDSKKFLKIMFSYNNKELIINETVPNRFSPKSPDKAHLNLHINSLELGDSAVYFCASSRGTMEKLFFGSGTQLSVL.

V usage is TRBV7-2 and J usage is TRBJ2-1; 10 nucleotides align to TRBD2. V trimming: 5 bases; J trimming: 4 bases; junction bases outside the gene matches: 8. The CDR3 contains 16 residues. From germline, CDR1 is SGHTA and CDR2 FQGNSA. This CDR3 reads CASSPIAGGTYNEQFF. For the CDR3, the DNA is TGTGCCAGCAGCCCCATAGCGGGGGGTACTTACAATGAGCAGTTCTTC.

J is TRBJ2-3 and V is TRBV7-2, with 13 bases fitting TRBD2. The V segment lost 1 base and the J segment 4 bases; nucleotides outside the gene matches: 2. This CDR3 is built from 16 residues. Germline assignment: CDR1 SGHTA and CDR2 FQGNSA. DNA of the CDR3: TGTGCCAGCAGCTTAGGGGGGACTAGCGGGGCAGATACGCAGTATTTT. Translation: CASSLGGTSGADTQYF.

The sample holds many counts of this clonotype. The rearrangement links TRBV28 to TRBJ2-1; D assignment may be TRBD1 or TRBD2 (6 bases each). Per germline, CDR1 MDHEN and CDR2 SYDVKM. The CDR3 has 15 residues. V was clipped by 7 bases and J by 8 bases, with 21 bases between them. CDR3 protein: CASIPGGLVWDEQFF. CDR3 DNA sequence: TGTGCCAGCATTCCCGGGGGCCTGGTGTGGGATGAGCAGTTCTTC.

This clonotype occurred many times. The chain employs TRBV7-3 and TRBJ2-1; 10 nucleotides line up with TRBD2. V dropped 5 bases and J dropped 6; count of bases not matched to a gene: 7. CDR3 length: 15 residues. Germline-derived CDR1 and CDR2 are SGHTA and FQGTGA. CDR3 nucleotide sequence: TGTGCCAGCAGCCCAGAGGCTAGCGGGGGCAATGAGCAGTTCTTC. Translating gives CASSPEASGGNEQFF.